Below, 11 T cell receptor beta chains from the same sample are listed, as sequenced in a study of T-cell reconstitution after alpha-beta-depleted transplantation in children. A TCRbeta library incorporating unique molecular identifiers was prepared. One entry per CDR3 protein, called by TCRdb with MiXCR from the PCR reads. This table has roughly 310,000 distinct CDR3 sequences, around 25% appearing once. The specimen was PBMCs, mostly from graft donor cells, collected 180 days after TCRalphabeta/CD19-depleted stem cell transplant. Receptors originate from a male patient aged 5 to 17 who had a stem cell transplant for acute lymphoblastic leukemia, so the T cells may come from the graft donor.

The CDR3 here is CASSLEGRSVGELFF. The CDR3 DNA sequence: TGTGCCAGCAGCTTAGAGGGCCGTTCGGTCGGGGAGCTGTTTTTT. The gene calls are TRBV7-2 and TRBJ2-2; no clear D. Trimming took 1 base from V and 7 from J, leaving 13 bases between them. Germline V CDR1 and CDR2: SGHTA, FQGNSA. The CDR3 spans 15 residues.

The V call is TRBV12-3 or TRBV12-4, the J call TRBJ2-3; D is tentatively TRBD1 or TRBD2 (5 bases each). This CDR3 region has 13 residues. Between the trimmed V and J ends, which lost 5 bases and 6 bases, there was a span of 12 bases. CDR3 bases: TGTGCCAGCAGTGGGAGACAGTGGGATACGCAGTATTTT. Translating it yields CASSGRQWDTQYF.

This clonotype occurred a few times. The chain uses TRBV6-5 and TRBJ1-2, with D possibly matching TRBD1 (6 bases). Deletions cut 6 bases from V and 9 bases from J, with 14 bases between. Germline V gene data show CDR1 as MNHEY and CDR2 as SVGAGI. CDR3 size: 12 residues. CDR3 nucleotide sequence: TGTGCCAGCAGCCGACCGGGGGGCAGCTACACCTTC. Protein product: CASSRPGGSYTF.

The chain is built from TRBV6-4 and TRBJ2-6; D not resolved. Germline V gives CDR1 MRHNA, CDR2 SNTAGT. The CDR3 is made up of 14 amino acids. Trimming shortened V by 2 bases and J by 2 bases, and 4 bases separated the two germline ends. The CDR3 sequence is CASSDRTGANVLTF. CDR3 DNA: TGTGCCAGCAGTGACCGGACTGGGGCCAACGTCCTGACTTTC.

This sequence joins TRBV5-1 and TRBJ1-1; 7 nucleotides line up with TRBD1. Germline CDR1 reads SGHRS; CDR2 reads YFSETQ. Trimming cost V 5 bases and J 3 bases; bases outside gene matches: 25. CDR3 length: 20 amino acids. CDR3 nucleotide sequence: TGCGCCAGCAGTTTTTGGGGAGTTAGGGGGACAGCGAGATCGCACACTGAAGCTTTCTTT. The encoded protein is CASSFWGVRGTARSHTEAFF.

V gene TRBV7-9 combines with J gene TRBJ2-7; 11 bases align to TRBD2. The CDR3 covers 15 residues. The germline V gene has CDR1 SEHNR and CDR2 FQNEAQ (reference sequence). The ends lost 2 bases at V and 4 bases at J; junction bases unmatched: 4. DNA for the CDR3: TGTGCCAGCAGCTTAAGTCTAGCGGGAGGTTACGAGCAGTACTTC. Amino acids: CASSLSLAGGYEQYF.

J is TRBJ2-7 and V is TRBV27; 7 bases agree with TRBD2. The V segment lost 3 bases and the J segment 5 bases; nucleotides outside the gene matches: 7. The germline CDR1 and CDR2 sequences are MNHEY and SMNVEV (reference sequence). The CDR3 covers 14 residues. The CDR3 DNA reads TGTGCCAGCAGTTTGGCACTAGCGTACCACGAGCAGTACTTC. Residues: CASSLALAYHEQYF.

The chain links TRBV7-9 to TRBJ2-7; possibly TRBD2 for D (5 bases). Germline V CDR1 and CDR2: SEHNR, FQNEAQ (reference sequence). The CDR3 loop spans 14 amino acids. Trimming took 5 bases from V and 3 from J, leaving 14 bases between them. Written as DNA, the CDR3 is TGTGCCAGCAGCCCGAGAGGGCCGGTCTACGAGCAGTACTTC. Its protein product is CASSPRGPVYEQYF.

The chain is built from TRBV4-1 and TRBJ1-5; 7 bases agree with TRBD1. The CDR3 totals 15 residues. CDR1 MGHRA and CDR2 YSYEKL come from the germline V gene. J was trimmed by 5 bases and V by 0 bases; bases with no gene match: 4. CDR3 nucleotide sequence: TGCGCCAGCAGCCAAGACCGGGACAGATATCAGCCCCAGCATTTT. Encoded protein: CASSQDRDRYQPQHF.

The rearrangement uses TRBV5-5 and TRBJ2-7; D unresolved. Per germline, CDR1 SGHKS and CDR2 YYEKEE (reference sequence). Trimming pared 2 bases from V and 0 bases from J, leaving 12 bases between. The CDR3 totals 15 residues. The CDR3 nucleotides read TGTGCCAGCAGCTTTTCCCCCTCAACCTCCTACGAGCAGTACTTC. This codes for CASSFSPSTSYEQYF.

Comment on this clonotype: A single base separates this from a much larger clone, so it may be a read error. Because it lacks the conserved phenylalanine or tryptophan at the end, this CDR3 is likely a read error. The chain combines TRBV10-3 with TRBJ2-1; D gene uncertain. The CDR3 is made up of 12 amino acids. The germline V gene encodes CDR1 ENHRY and CDR2 SYGVKD. The V end was cut by 5 bases, the J end by 7 bases, with 9 bases between. The CDR3 loop reads CAISFGLNEQFS. The CDR3 DNA is TGTGCCATCAGTTTTGGGCTTAATGAGCAGTTCTCC.